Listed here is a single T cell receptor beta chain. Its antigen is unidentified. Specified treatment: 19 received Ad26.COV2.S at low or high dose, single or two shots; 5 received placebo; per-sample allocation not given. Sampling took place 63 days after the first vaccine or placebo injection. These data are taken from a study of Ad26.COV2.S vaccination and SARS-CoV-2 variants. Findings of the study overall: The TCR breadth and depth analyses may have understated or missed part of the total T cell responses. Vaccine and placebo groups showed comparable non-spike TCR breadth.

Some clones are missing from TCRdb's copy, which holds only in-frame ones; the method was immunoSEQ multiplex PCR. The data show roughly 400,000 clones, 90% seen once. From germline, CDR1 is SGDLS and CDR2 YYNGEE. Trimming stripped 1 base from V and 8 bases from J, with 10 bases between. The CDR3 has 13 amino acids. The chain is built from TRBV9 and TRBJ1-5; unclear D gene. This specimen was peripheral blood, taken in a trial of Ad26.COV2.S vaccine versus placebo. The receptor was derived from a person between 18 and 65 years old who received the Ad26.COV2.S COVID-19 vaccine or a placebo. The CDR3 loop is CASSVNPTEPQHF. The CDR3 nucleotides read TGTGCCAGCAGCGTAAACCCGACCGAGCCCCAGCATTTT.